The subject of this entry is one TCR beta chain. Its antigen specificity is not known. No per-base quality is available; no much larger clone lies one base away. The data originate from a study of shared clonotypes between healthy human individuals (TCRdb year 2020). Context from the whole study: The cohort included three men and a couple of women between 18 and 49 years of age. Between about 0.9 and 8.9 billion PBMCs per donor were obtained by leukapheresis. Different laboratories and diverse techniques were used to prepare libraries and sequence TCR repertoires, to increase sequencing depth and limit assay-specific biases. Blood TCR repertoires of a handful of healthy adults were deeply sequenced to estimate repertoire size and the extent of clonotype sharing between individuals. For each donor, three plates each were used for CD4 naive and CD4 memory, two plates were used for CD8 naive, and one plate was used for CD8 memory. What the work shows at the level of the full study, not this receptor alone: Sampling was limited to blood, and TCR repertoires in tissue likely differ from TCR repertoires in blood. Compared with non-shared clonotypes, clonotypes shared by all four sorted-subset donors had higher generation probabilities. Across a few donors, approximately 5% of naive CD4, approximately 3.6% of naive CD8, about 2% of memory CD4, and approximately 0.4% of memory CD8 clonotypes were shared. Naive subsets generally had larger estimated clonotype richness than memory subsets. Even with the large sequencing depth, rarefaction of the sorted-subset datasets indicated that sequencing was incomplete. Based on pairwise subsampling, the degree of clonotype sharing among donors was expected to be affected by sequencing depth. Because the study included a small number of donors, the genetic and exposure-history diversity represented was limited.

The CDR3 measures 15 amino acids from cysteine to phenylalanine. Just CDR3 DNA is preserved here, 45 bases in frame from base 1. V is pared back by 4 bases and J by 5 bases, with 12 bases lying between the germline termini. The CDR1 and CDR2 encoded by the germline V gene are LGHNA and YSLEER. Using the deep immunoSEQ assay, TCR CDR3 regions were amplified from genomic DNA by multiplex PCR. Extracted genomic DNA from each cell subset was distributed evenly across all wells of several immunoSEQ 96-well plates, and each plate was treated as a replicate. For sorted subsets, roughly 200 ng genomic DNA, equal to 30,000 to 35,000 T cell genomes, was loaded into each replicate PCR. Purified libraries were quantified with a Qubit 3.0 fluorometer, sized on a Bioanalyzer 2100, and re-quantified with the KAPA Library Quantification kit. Every immunoSEQ 96-well plate was sequenced on a separate single-read 150-cycle Illumina NextSeq 550 flow cell. The authors' analysis ran thus. Because only junctional sequences without quality scores were contained in the immunoSEQ output, filtering matching that applied to full-length reads could not be performed. Sequences were annotated with PyIR, a Python wrapper for IgBLAST v1.9, and V/J genes and CDR3 were assigned using IMGT germline references. Reads were filtered out if the reads had weak V/J assignments (E-value above 1e-6), no CDR3, stop codons, out-of-frame junctions, or ambiguous translated residues. A V3J clonotype was defined by an identical inferred V gene, J gene, and CDR3 amino acid sequence. Percentage overlap between repertoires was calculated by dividing the number of shared unique clonotypes by the size of the smaller repertoire. Three approaches were used to assess repertoire richness: RTK rarefaction, the Chao1 estimator, and Recon v2.1 estimates of unobserved clonotypes. Generation probabilities for all TCRbeta clonotypes obtained by the gDNA method from a handful of donors were computed using OLGA. The source is immuneACCESS, and TCRdb retained only in-frame sequences with V and J called. Part of the clones is not carried over; for the studies checked, unresolved V genes explain less than half of this, and the remainder is unexplained. Clone size and the V and J calls come from that table; the DNA yielded D and trimming. In this sample the table shows about 2 million clones, approximately 94% of which occur a single time. Around 1% of the sample is in the top ten clones.

CD8 naive samples consisted of CD45RO-negative cells that were positively selected for CCR7, yielding a CD45RA+CCR7+ population without TemRA cells. The donors were healthy, HIV-negative adults who had no recently reported acute infections or vaccinations. Every donor was a Caucasian adult residing in Nashville, Tennessee, USA. After blood collection by leukapheresis, PBMCs were isolated using Ficoll-Histopaque density gradient centrifugation and then cryopreserved in the vapor phase of liquid nitrogen. Analytical flow cytometry was used to check the purity and quantity of every magnetically sorted T cell population. Genomic DNA was isolated from every sorted fraction and measured by UV absorbance on a Nanodrop 2000c.

The sample was naive CD8+ T cells sorted from blood. The cell subset or site label, read with the paper, signifies: CD45RA+CCR7+. Recombination linked TRBV4-3 to TRBJ2-6, and the D gene may be TRBD2, 6 bases matching. This clonotype was obtained from a man younger than 35 in good health. CDR3 sequence: CASSPAGDWANVLTF. Here is the DNA: TGCGCCAGCAGCCCCGCCGGGGACTGGGCCAACGTCCTGACTTTC.